The 9 T cell receptor beta chains listed next were all sequenced from one sample in a study of blood T cell repertoires in COVID-19. Generated by immunoSEQ multiplex PCR, the TCRdb table keeps only in-frame clones and is missing some. The sample yields about 180,000 clones, roughly four fifths seen once. Sequencing input: peripheral blood. These receptors came from a woman aged 65 to 85 with COVID-19, enrolled during active disease.

J is TRBJ2-3 and V is TRBV21-1; TRBD2 is the table's D call and was not checked against the DNA. TRBV21-1 is recorded as a pseudogene. The CDR3 runs to 17 residues. The CDR3 loop reads CASSKAGGGTHRDTQYF. For the CDR3, the DNA is TGTGCCAGCAGCAAAGCGGGAGGAGGTACGCATCGAGATACGCAGTATTTT.

The V call is TRBV28, the J call TRBJ2-5; possibly TRBD1 for D (5 bases). V lost 2 bases, J lost 4 bases, and 5 bases lay in between. The CDR3 extends over 12 amino acids. CDR1 MDHEN and CDR2 SYDVKM come from the germline V gene. The DNA for the CDR3 is TGTGCCAGCAGTTTACAGGGAGAGACCCAGTACTTC. As protein: CASSLQGETQYF.

V and J are TRBV15 and TRBJ2-5; D is undetermined. Germline lookup yields CDR1 LNHNV and CDR2 YYDKDF (reference sequence). The CDR3 has 14 residues. Trimming removed 0 bases at V and 4 bases at J, with 9 bases between. The CDR3 DNA sequence: TGTGCCACCAGCAGAGATCGGTCCGGAGAGACCCAGTACTTC. This gives the protein CATSRDRSGETQYF.

The rearrangement links TRBV7-9 to TRBJ1-4; D is ambiguous. This CDR3 has 16 amino acids. V gave up 5 bases and J gave up 0 bases, with 13 bases separating them. Germline V gene sequence: CDR1 SEHNR, CDR2 FQNEAQ (reference sequence). The CDR3 protein is CASSPVGRATNEKLFF. CDR3 DNA: TGTGCCAGCAGCCCGGTTGGTCGTGCAACTAATGAAAAACTGTTTTTT.

This chain uses TRBV10-3 with TRBJ2-2; TRBD2 matches at 7 bases. The CDR3 runs 14 residues. Germline trimming cut 10 bases from V and 4 bases from J; bases unmatched to any gene: 9. Germline V gene sequence: CDR1 ENHRY, CDR2 SYGVKD. The CDR3 region is CATKLLASTGELFF. The CDR3 nucleotides read TGTGCCACCAAACTACTAGCGTCCACCGGGGAGCTGTTTTTT.

The genes are TRBV28 and TRBJ1-1; D is ambiguous. V was shortened by 5 bases and J by 1 base, with 11 bases between the two germline ends. CDR1 and CDR2 (germline): MDHEN, SYDVKM. The CDR3 runs 14 residues. CDR3 nucleotides: TGTGCCAGCAGTCCGGCAGGCGCGAACACTGAAGCTTTCTTT. Its translation: CASSPAGANTEAFF.

The V call is TRBV7-3, the J call TRBJ2-1, with D perhaps matching TRBD2 (6 bases). Germline V gives CDR1 SGHTA, CDR2 FQGTGA. The ends were cut back, 5 bases at V and 10 bases at J, with 12 bases in the middle. This CDR3 has 12 amino acids. CDR3 loop: CASSVSGVEQFF. The CDR3 bases are TGTGCCAGCAGCGTTTCGGGAGTGGAGCAGTTCTTC.

The V and J genes are TRBV4-3 and TRBJ2-3, with TRBD1 matching 9 bases. With V trimmed by 8 bases and J by 4 bases, 10 bases remained unmatched. Germline CDR1 LGHNA, CDR2 YSLEER. This CDR3 contains 15 residues. The CDR3 DNA is TGCGCCAGCTCGGCGGGGACAGGGTATCCAGATACGCAGTATTTT. Its protein product is CASSAGTGYPDTQYF.

This sequence joins TRBV6-5 and TRBJ1-2, with TRBD1 identical over 7 bases. This CDR3 contains 15 residues. Looked up from germline, CDR1 is MNHEY and CDR2 is SVGAGI. The ends lost 6 bases at V and 4 bases at J; junction bases unmatched: 11. The CDR3 bases are TGTGCCAGCAGACACGGAGCCCAGGGGGGCTATGGCTACACCTTC. Translating gives CASRHGAQGGYGYTF.